This T cell receptor (beta chain) was captured by sequencing in a study of cytomegalovirus exposure and HLA in healthy donors. There are 14 residues in the CDR3. CDR1 is SNHLY and CDR2 is FYNNEI in the germline V gene. V was shortened by 2 bases and J by 5 bases, with 12 bases between the two germline ends. The PCR used 60 Vbeta and 13 Jbeta primers. TCRdb's table, derived via immunoSEQ multiplex PCR, lists solely in-frame clones and lacks some. The table has just over 150,000 clones, 78% seen once; the top ten hold around 3.3%. The receptor was derived from a middle-aged woman in good health and CMV-seronegative. The sequenced material came from PBMCs. The chain carries TRBV2 and TRBJ2-5; a weak D match, TRBD2 (6 bases). For the CDR3, the DNA is TGTGCCAGCAGTGAAAGGGGACTCGTTGAGACCCAGTACTTC. This translates into CASSERGLVETQYF.